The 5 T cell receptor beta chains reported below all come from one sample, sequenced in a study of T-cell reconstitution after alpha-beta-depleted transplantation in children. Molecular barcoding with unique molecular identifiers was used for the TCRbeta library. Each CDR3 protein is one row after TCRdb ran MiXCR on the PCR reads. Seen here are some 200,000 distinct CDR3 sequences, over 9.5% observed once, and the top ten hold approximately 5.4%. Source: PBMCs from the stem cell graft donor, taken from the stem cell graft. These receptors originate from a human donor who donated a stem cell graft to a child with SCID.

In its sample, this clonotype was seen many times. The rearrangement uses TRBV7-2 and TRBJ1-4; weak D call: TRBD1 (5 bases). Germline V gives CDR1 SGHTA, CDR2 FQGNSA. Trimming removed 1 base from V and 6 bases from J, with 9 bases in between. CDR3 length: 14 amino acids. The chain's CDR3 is CASSLEGFDEKLFF. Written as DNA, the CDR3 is TGTGCCAGCAGCTTAGAGGGGTTTGATGAAAAACTGTTTTTT.

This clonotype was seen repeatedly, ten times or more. CDR3 bases: TGTGCCAGCAGTGACGTTGGTGGAGCGGGATCAGCTAACTATGGCTACACCTTC. This gives the protein CASSDVGGAGSANYGYTF. V gene TRBV6-4 combines with J gene TRBJ1-2; D is unclear. Trimming left V 2 bases short and J 0 bases short, with 19 bases between. Germline loops: CDR1 MRHNA, CDR2 SNTAGT. The CDR3 spans 18 residues.

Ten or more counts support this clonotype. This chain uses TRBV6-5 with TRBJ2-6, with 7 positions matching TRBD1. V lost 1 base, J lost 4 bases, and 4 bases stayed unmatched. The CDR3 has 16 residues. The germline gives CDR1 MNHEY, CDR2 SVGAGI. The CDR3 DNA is TGTGCCAGCAGTTACTTGCAGGGGGTCGGGGCCAACGTCCTGACTTTC. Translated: CASSYLQGVGANVLTF.

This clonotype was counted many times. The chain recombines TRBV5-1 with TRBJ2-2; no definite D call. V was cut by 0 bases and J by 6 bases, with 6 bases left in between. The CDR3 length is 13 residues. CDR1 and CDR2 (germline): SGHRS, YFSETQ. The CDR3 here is CASSLETAGELFF. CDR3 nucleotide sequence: TGCGCCAGCAGCTTGGAAACCGCCGGGGAGCTGTTTTTT.

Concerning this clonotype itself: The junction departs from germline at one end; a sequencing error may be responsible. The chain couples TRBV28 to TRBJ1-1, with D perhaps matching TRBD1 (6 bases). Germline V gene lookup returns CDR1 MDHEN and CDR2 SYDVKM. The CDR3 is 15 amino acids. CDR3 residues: CAGRRQDLENSEAFF. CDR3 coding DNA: TGTGCCGGCAGGCGACAGGATTTGGAGAACAGTGAAGCTTTCTTT. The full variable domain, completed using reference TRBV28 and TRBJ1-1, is DVKVTQSSRYLVKRTGEKVFLECVQDMDHENMFWYRQDPGLGLRLIYFSYDVKMKEKGDIPEGYSVSREKKERFSLILESASTNQTSMYLCAGRRQDLENSEAFFGQGTRLTVV.